This is a list of T cell receptor beta chains from one sample in a study of early T cells in non-severe SARS-CoV-2 infection. TCRdb recomputed calls from the 5' RACE reads with MiXCR, one row per CDR3 protein. Counted here are fewer than 30,000 distinct CDR3 sequences, approximately 4% occurring once; the ten biggest clones make up roughly 4%. Sequencing was carried out using whole blood. These receptors all stem from an adult who was a healthcare worker with PCR-confirmed SARS-CoV-2 infection or an uninfected control (not recorded which). CDR3s include the opening cysteine and the closing phenylalanine or tryptophan. Each record gives: CDR3 length, V gene, CDR3 protein.

length: 13
V: TRBV5-6
CDR3: CASSLDRTDTQYF

length: 13
V: TRBV7-9
CDR3: CASSLVASYEQYF

length: 15
V: TRBV12-3/TRBV12-4
CDR3: CASSLGTRSNSPLHF

length: 14
V: TRBV4-2
CDR3: CASSQAGTHNEQFF

length: 14
V: TRBV5-1
CDR3: CASSFTYSLSGYTF

length: 17
V: TRBV5-1
CDR3: CASSSRELAGGCDIQYF

length: 15
V: TRBV5-1
CDR3: CASSLAGGFADTQYF

length: 14
V: TRBV7-2
CDR3: CASSKTRDTGELFF

length: 14
V: TRBV18
CDR3: CASSPQTGTDTQYF

length: 15
V: TRBV4-1
CDR3: CASSPSVAVQNEQFF

length: 15
V: TRBV19
CDR3: CASRLGGGGLNEQFF

length: 15
V: TRBV5-6
CDR3: CASSLGPSSYNEQFF

length: 12
V: TRBV6-2/TRBV6-3
CDR3: CASSSGSYGYTF

length: 13
V: TRBV6-5
CDR3: CASSYVAAGEQYF

length: 17
V: TRBV20-1
CDR3: CSARRTSGRVGYNEQFF

length: 11
V: TRBV28
CDR3: CASSRGYEQYF

length: 16
V: TRBV20-1
CDR3: CSARPAGALNTGELFF

length: 11
V: TRBV30
CDR3: CAWSQGYEQYF

length: 16
V: TRBV7-9
CDR3: CASSSSVASSYNEQFF

length: 16
V: TRBV7-8
CDR3: CASTRVGAGTNNEQFF

length: 15
V: TRBV29-1
CDR3: CSVPLAGRADGELFF

length: 14
V: TRBV3-1
CDR3: CASSQDRTNTEAFF